This TCR beta chain was sequenced for a study of OX40 agonist ivuxolimab in advanced cancers. Study at large: About 40% of patients had received prior checkpoint inhibitor therapy. Broader study findings: Clones of CD4+ and CD8+ blood T cells grew by week 6 at doses of 0.1 to 3.0 mg/kg.

Using immunoSEQ multiplex PCR, the repertoire was profiled, and TCRdb retains in-frame clones only, with some absent. The data show roughly 40,000 clones, over 80% seen once. Of note for this clone: Its target is unknown.

V lost 0 bases and J 5 bases, leaving 13 bases between the germline ends. This CDR3 is built from 16 residues. Germline loops: CDR1 MRHNA, CDR2 SNTAGT. The TCR sequence derives from an adult with an advanced solid tumor such as melanoma, head and neck, liver or kidney cancer. Sequenced here: CD4+ or CD8+ T cells sorted from blood, sampled in a trial of the OX40 agonist ivuxolimab. The J gene is TRBJ2-2, the V gene TRBV6-4; unclear D gene. The CDR3 bases are TGTGCCAGCAGTGACTCAGGTCGGGCAGAGACCGGGGAGCTGTTTTTT. Residues: CASSDSGRAETGELFF.